This TCR beta chain is drawn from a study of blood T cells in healthy people across ages. Comments on this clonotype: Its cognate antigen is unknown.

Sample-barcoded 5' priming and a J-beta primer mix drove a second PCR of about 7 to 11 cycles. TCRdb re-called the 5' RACE reads with MiXCR, one entry per CDR3 protein. This table has around 1,600,000 distinct CDR3 sequences, 35% to 45% appearing once. General study results and limits: Observed TCR beta diversity showed a strong correlation with the percentage of naive T cells as measured by flow cytometry. TCR beta diversity per million T cells fell roughly linearly with age.

The sequencing sample was made of blood. The TCR was taken from a woman younger than 35 in good health.

The CDR3 DNA reads TGTGCCAGCAGCCGAGGGACAGGGCGTAACTATGGCTACACCTTC. This gives the protein CASSRGTGRNYGYTF. J is TRBJ1-2 and V is TRBV7-2; 9 bases line up with TRBD1. The V segment lost 5 bases and the J segment 1 base; nucleotides outside the gene matches: 5. The germline CDR1 and CDR2 sequences are SGHTA and FQGNSA. The CDR3 length is 15 residues. The full variable domain, in which reference TRBV7-2 and TRBJ1-2 provide the parts outside the CDR3, is GAGVSQSPSNKVTEKGKDVELRCDPISGHTALYWYRQSLGQGLEFLIYFQGNSAPDKSGLPSDRFSAERTGGSVSTLTIQRTQQEDSAVYLCASSRGTGRNYGYTFGSGTRLTVV.